A single sample gave rise to the 7 T cell receptor beta chains below, sequenced in a study of shared clonotypes between healthy human individuals. Measured with immunoSEQ multiplex PCR; TCRdb has only the in-frame clones, and not every one. The sample shows 2 million to 2.5 million clones, approximately 94% of them seen only once. Naive CD8 cells were CD45RO-negative, positively selected for CCR7, excluding terminally differentiated effector memory CD45RA+ cells. The sequencing input was naive CD8+ T cells from PBMCs. The origin of the receptors is a man aged 18 to 29 in good health. Some clones in this sample may be carry-over from other donors' samples.

This chain uses TRBV10-3 with TRBJ1-1; D gene uncertain. The CDR3 is 12 residues long. CDR1 and CDR2 from the germline V gene are ENHRY and SYGVKD. V dropped 6 bases and J dropped 3 bases, with 8 bases sitting between them. In nucleotides, the CDR3 is TGTGCCATCAGGGCTTGGGACACTGAAGCTTTCTTT. This codes for CAIRAWDTEAFF.

Notes on this clone: Other DNA sequences in the sample encode the same CDR3. The chain carries TRBV27 and TRBJ1-2; possibly TRBD1 for D (5 bases). This CDR3 is built from 14 residues. The V end was cut by 3 bases, the J end by 5 bases, with 13 bases between. CDR1 and CDR2 from the germline V gene are MNHEY and SMNVEV (reference sequence). As DNA, the CDR3 is TGTGCCAGCAGTTTTGGGACTGGGGCTTATGGCTACACCTTC. Its translation is CASSFGTGAYGYTF.

This chain uses TRBV27 with TRBJ1-1; tentatively, D is TRBD1 (5 bases). V shed 4 bases and J shed 7 bases, with 19 bases lying between them. Germline V CDR1 and CDR2: MNHEY, SMNVEV (reference sequence). This CDR3 contains 15 residues. This CDR3 reads CASSSASHVGLEAFF. CDR3 nucleotides: TGTGCCAGCAGTTCAGCCTCCCATGTGGGGCTTGAAGCTTTCTTT.

This clone was counted a single time. CDR3 DNA: TGTGCCAGCAGCGCACAGGGGAGGGAGTACTTC. The encoded protein is CASSAQGREYF. The V gene is TRBV7-2, the J gene TRBJ2-7, with D perhaps TRBD1 or TRBD2 (7 bases each). The CDR3 extends over 11 amino acids. V was trimmed by 5 bases and J by 11 bases, leaving 13 bases between them. Looked up from germline, CDR1 is SGHTA and CDR2 is FQGNSA. Supplemented by reference TRBV7-2 and TRBJ2-7, the full variable domain reads GAGVSQSPSNKVTEKGKDVELRCDPISGHTALYWYRQSLGQGLEFLIYFQGNSAPDKSGLPSDRFSAERTGGSVSTLTIQRTQQEDSAVYLCASSAQGREYFGPGTRLTVT.

The chain employs TRBV7-9 and TRBJ1-2; 7 bases map to TRBD1. Germline trimming cut 2 bases from V and 4 bases from J; bases unmatched to any gene: 10. CDR3 length: 16 amino acids. Per the germline V gene, CDR1 is SEHNR and CDR2 is FQNEAQ (reference sequence). This chain's CDR3 is CASSLYQGGGSYGYTF. CDR3 in DNA: TGTGCCAGCAGCTTATATCAGGGGGGTGGTAGCTATGGCTACACCTTC.

The chain uses TRBV6-5 and TRBJ2-1, with D perhaps matching TRBD1 (5 bases). Germline-derived CDR1 and CDR2 are MNHEY and SVGAGI. With 8 bases removed from V and 9 bases from J, the gap between germline ends came to 8 bases. The CDR3 runs to 10 residues. CDR3 nucleotides: TGTGCCAGCGGGGCGGTTGAGCAGTTCTTC. As protein: CASGAVEQFF.

Here the CDR3 reads CASSHRGASGNTIYF. The CDR3 nucleotides are TGTGCCAGCAGCCACAGGGGGGCGAGTGGAAACACCATATATTTT. The genes are TRBV11-2 and TRBJ1-3, with 8 nucleotides matching TRBD1. The germline gives CDR1 SGHAT, CDR2 FQNNGV. V was clipped by 5 bases and J by 3 bases; unmatched bases: 6. The CDR3 loop spans 15 amino acids.